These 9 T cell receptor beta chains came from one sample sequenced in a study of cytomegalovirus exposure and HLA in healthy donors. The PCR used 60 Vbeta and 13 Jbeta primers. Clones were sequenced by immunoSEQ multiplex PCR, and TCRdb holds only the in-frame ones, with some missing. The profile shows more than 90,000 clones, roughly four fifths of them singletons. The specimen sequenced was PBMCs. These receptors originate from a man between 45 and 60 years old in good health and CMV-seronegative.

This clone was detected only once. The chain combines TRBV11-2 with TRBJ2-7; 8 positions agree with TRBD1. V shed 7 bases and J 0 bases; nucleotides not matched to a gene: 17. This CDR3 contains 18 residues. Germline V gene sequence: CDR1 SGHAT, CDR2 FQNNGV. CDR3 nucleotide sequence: TGTGCCAGCACCGCTTTCCCTCCCGGGACAGGAAACTCCTACGAGCAGTACTTC. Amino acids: CASTAFPPGTGNSYEQYF.

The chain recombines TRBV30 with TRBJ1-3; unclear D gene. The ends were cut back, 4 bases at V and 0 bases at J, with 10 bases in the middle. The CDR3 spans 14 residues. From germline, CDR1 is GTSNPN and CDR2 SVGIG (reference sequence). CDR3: CAWTMTASGNTIYF. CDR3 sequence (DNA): TGTGCCTGGACGATGACTGCCTCTGGAAACACCATATATTTT.

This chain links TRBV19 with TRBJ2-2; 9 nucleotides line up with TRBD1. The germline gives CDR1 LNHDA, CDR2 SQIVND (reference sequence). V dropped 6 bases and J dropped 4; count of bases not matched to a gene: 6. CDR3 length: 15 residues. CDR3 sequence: CASRIDRGITGELFF. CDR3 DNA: TGTGCCAGTAGGATTGACAGGGGGATCACCGGGGAGCTGTTTTTT.

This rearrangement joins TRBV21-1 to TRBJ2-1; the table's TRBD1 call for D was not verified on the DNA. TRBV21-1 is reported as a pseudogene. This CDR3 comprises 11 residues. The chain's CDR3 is CARDRGNEQFF. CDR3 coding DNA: TGTGCCAGAGACAGGGGGAATGAGCAGTTCTTC.

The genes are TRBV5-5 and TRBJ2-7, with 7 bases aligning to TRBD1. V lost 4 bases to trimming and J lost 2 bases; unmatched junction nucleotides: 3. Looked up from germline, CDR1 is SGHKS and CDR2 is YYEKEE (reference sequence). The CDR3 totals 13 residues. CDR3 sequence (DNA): TGTGCCAGCAGCCGGGACAGTACCTACGAGCAGTACTTC. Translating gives CASSRDSTYEQYF.

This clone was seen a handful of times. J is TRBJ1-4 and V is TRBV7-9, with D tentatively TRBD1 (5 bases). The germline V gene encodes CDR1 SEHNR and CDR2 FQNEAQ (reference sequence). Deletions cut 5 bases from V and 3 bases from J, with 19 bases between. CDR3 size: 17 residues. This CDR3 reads CASSPNQGGASNEKLFF. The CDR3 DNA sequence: TGTGCCAGCAGCCCGAATCAAGGAGGGGCTTCTAATGAAAAACTGTTTTTT.

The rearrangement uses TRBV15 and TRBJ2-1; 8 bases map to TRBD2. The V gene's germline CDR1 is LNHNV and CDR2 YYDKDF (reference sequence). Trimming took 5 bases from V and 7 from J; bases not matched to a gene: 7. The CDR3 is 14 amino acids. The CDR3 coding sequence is TGTGCCACCAGCTCTCGGGAGGGCCGAAATGAGCAGTTCTTC. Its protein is CATSSREGRNEQFF.

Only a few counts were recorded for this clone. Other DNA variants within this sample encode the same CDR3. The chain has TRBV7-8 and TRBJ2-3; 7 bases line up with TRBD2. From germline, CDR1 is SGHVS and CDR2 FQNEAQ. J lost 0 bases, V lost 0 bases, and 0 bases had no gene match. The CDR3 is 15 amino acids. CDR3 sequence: CASSLAGGSTDTQYF. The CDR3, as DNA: TGTGCCAGCAGCTTAGCGGGGGGGAGCACAGATACGCAGTATTTT. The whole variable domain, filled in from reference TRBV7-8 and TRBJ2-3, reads GAGVSQSPRYKVAKRGQDVALRCDPISGHVSLFWYQQALGQGPEFLTYFQNEAQLDKSGLPSDRFFAERPEGSVSTLKIQRTQQEDSAVYLCASSLAGGSTDTQYFGPGTRLTVL.

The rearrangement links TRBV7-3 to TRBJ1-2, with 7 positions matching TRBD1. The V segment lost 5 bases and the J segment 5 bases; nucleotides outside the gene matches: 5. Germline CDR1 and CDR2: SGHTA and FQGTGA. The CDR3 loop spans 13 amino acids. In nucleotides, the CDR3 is TGTGCCAGCAGCCCAGAACAGGGGTATGGCTACACCTTC. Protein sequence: CASSPEQGYGYTF.